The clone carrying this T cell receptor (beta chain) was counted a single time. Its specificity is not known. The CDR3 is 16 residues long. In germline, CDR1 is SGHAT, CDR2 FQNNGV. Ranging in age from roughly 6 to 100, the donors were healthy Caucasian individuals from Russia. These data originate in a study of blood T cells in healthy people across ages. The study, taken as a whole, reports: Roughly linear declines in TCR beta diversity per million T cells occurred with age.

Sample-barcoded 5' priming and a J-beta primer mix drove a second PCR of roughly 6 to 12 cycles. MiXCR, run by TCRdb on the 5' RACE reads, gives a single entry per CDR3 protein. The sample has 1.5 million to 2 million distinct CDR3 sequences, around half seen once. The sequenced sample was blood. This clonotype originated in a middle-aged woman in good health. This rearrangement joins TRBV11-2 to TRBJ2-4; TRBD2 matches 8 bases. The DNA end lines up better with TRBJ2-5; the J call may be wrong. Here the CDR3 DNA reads TGTGCCAGCAGCTCCCTCCGCGGGAGGAGGGAAGAGACCCAGTACTTC. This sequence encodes CASSSLRGRREETQYF.